One TCR beta chain is described in this entry. Its antigen is not yet known. Base quality data are lacking; no much larger clone is found one base away. The data originate from a study of blood T cells in healthy people across ages (dated by TCRdb to the mid-2010s). For the wider study: Template switching captured roughly one uniquely barcoded TCR beta cDNA molecule per two T cells in model experiments. Using deep sequencing normalized with unique cDNA molecular identifiers, the study measured how TCR beta repertoire diversity changes with age. The donors were divided into four age groups: young (average approximately 15 years), middle-aged (about 39), aged (approximately 62) and long-lived (more than 75). To avoid experimental bias, donors of different ages were distributed randomly across sequencing lanes. For two donors (one aged 18 to 30 and one aged 80 or older), the study analyzed two additional independent replicas of 1 million unique cDNA reads from the same blood draw.

Systemically healthy Caucasian individuals from Russia, 35 to 50 in total and aged roughly 6 to 100 years, were included as donors. Roughly 9.5 milliliters of peripheral blood were drawn from each donor into EDTA-treated Vacutainer tubes. PBMCs were isolated by Ficoll-Paque density-gradient centrifugation, with at least 6 million obtained per sample. Trizol reagent was used to extract total RNA from PBMCs, with at least 5 micrograms per sample. For every donor, flow cytometry on a PBMC aliquot measured the percentage of naive CD45RAhigh/CD27high T cells. Library preparation employed 5' RACE. Sequencing relied on an Illumina HiSeq 2500. A second PCR of roughly 7 to 11 cycles was run with a J-beta primer mix and a sample-barcoded 5' primer. A template-switch 5' adaptor carrying 12 random nucleotides introduced a unique molecular identifier onto each TCR beta cDNA molecule. Each sample yielded at least 3 million CDR3-containing paired-end reads. All of the RNA was converted into first-strand cDNA using the Mint cDNA synthesis kit, with a TRBC-specific oligonucleotide serving as the primer. All cDNA was treated with uracil-DNA glycosylase and then went through a first 18-cycle PCR with the universal primers M1SS and BC2_uni_R. As for the authors' bioinformatics: For normalization, 1 million high-quality reads, each with a distinct molecular identifier, were randomly selected from each sample. Instead of being binned into consensus sequences, reads with shared molecular identifiers were discarded. CDR3 identification, clonotype clustering and error correction used MiTCR with a Q25 quality threshold and the strictest error-elimination algorithm. A nonparametric unseen species model with Euler transformation was used to estimate a lower bound on total TCR beta diversity. Clones were called with MiXCR by TCRdb after fastp trimmed the public reads at Q25, and only in-frame beta chains were retained. Identical CDR3 proteins give one entry, which carries the most common genes and DNA. These V and J calls are TCRdb output, not the study's own analysis. The sample profile shows more than 1,400,000 distinct CDR3 sequences; around two fifths of them were found once. Under 8% of the sample is taken by the ten largest.

Looking up the germline V gene yields CDR1 SGDLS and CDR2 YYNGEE. Spanning cysteine to phenylalanine, the CDR3 consists of 14 amino acids. Just the 42-base CDR3 DNA is kept, in frame starting at base 1. V loses 3 bases of germline sequence and J loses 4 bases, and the interval between the two ends is 11 bases. Study-wide conclusions, independent of this receptor: Estimates of total diversity from one million sequenced T cells were regarded as lower bounds and underestimates. Because profiling used bulk unsorted PBMCs, naive and antigen-experienced compartments could not be compared conclusively. Compared with the aged group, more naive CD4+ T cells, fewer expanded clones and increased TCR diversity were shown by the long-lived group, suggesting age selection. Observed TCR beta diversity per million T cells fell roughly linearly with age, and a significant reduction was already apparent by age around 40. Donor CMV infection status was unknown, potentially confounding age-related changes in expanded clonotypes. A strong correlation was found between observed TCR beta diversity and the percentage of naive T cells measured by flow cytometry.

The rearrangement combines TRBV9 with TRBJ2-1; 6 matching bases give a weak D call of TRBD2. The sequencing sample was made of blood. The source of this sequence is a woman aged 18-30 years in good health. In nucleotides, the sequence is TGTGCCAGCAGCGGACACGGACTATACAATGAGCAGTTCTTC. This sequence encodes CASSGHGLYNEQFF.